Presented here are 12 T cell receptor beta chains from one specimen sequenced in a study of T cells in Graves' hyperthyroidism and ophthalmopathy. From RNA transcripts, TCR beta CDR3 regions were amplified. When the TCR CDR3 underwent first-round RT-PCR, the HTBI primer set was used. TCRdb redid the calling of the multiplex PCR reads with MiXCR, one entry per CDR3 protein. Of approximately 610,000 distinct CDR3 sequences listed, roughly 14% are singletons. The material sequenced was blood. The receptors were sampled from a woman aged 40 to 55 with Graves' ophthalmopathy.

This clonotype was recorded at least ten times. CDR3 amino acids: CASSGGRGTEAFF. In nucleotides, the CDR3 is TGTGCCAGCAGTGGAGGGCGGGGGACTGAAGCTTTCTTT. The J gene is TRBJ1-1, the V gene TRBV6-1; a possible D gene is TRBD1 (5 bases). V shed 4 bases and J shed 5 bases, with 11 bases lying between them. Per the germline V gene, CDR1 is MNHNS and CDR2 is SASEGT. This CDR3 comprises 13 residues.

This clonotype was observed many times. The CDR3 loop reads CSASGRTGAQPQHF. CDR3 in DNA: TGCAGTGCTAGCGGCCGGACTGGGGCTCAGCCCCAGCATTTT. This chain connects TRBV20-1 to TRBJ1-5; D possibly corresponds to TRBD1 (5 bases). Germline V gene lookup returns CDR1 DFQATT and CDR2 SNEGSKA (reference sequence). The CDR3 is made up of 14 amino acids. V gave up 3 bases and J gave up 6 bases, with 15 bases separating them.

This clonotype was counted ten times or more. Written as DNA, the CDR3 is TGTGCCAGTAGTATTGGCTTCGGGTTTATGAAGAATCAGCCCCAGCATTTT. Its translation is CASSIGFGFMKNQPQHF. The chain is built from TRBV19 and TRBJ1-5; D ambiguous. V was trimmed by 3 bases and J by 4 bases, leaving 19 bases between them. The length of the CDR3 is 17 residues. CDR1 is LNHDA and CDR2 is SQIVND in the germline V gene (reference sequence).

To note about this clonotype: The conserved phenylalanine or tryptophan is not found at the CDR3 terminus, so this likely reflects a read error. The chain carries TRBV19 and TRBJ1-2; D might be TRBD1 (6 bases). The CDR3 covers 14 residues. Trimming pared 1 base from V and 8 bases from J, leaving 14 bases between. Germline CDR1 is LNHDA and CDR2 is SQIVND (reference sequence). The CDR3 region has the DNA TGTGCCAGTAGTATAGCCAGGGGCCTTAGGGGCTACACCCTC. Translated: CASSIARGLRGYTL.

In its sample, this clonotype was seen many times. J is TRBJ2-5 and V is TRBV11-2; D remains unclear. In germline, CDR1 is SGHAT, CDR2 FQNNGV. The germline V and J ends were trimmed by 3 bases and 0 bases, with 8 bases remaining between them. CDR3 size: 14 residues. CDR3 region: CASSFVSHQETQYF. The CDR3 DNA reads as TGTGCCAGCAGCTTCGTCAGCCACCAAGAGACCCAGTACTTC.

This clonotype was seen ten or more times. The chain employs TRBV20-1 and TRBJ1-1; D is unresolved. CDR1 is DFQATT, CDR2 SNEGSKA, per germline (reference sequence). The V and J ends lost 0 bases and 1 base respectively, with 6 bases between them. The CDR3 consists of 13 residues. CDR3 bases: TGCAGTGCTAGAGAGGACGCGAACACTGAAGCTTTCTTT. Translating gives CSAREDANTEAFF.

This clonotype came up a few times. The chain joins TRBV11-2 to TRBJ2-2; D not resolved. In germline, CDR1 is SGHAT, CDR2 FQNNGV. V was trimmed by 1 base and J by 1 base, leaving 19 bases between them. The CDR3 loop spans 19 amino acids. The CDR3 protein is CASSLGIGLSRENTGELFF. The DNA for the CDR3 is TGTGCCAGCAGCTTAGGGATCGGGTTAAGTAGGGAGAACACCGGGGAGCTGTTTTTT.

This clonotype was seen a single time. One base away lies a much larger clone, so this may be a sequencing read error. The CDR3 spells CASSPGGAGSTYEQYF. The CDR3 DNA follows: TGCGCCAGCAGCCCGGGAGGGGCTGGCAGTACCTACGAGCAGTACTTC. The chain uses TRBV4-1 and TRBJ2-7, with TRBD2 identical over 8 bases. This CDR3 is 16 amino acids long. V trimming: 4 bases; J trimming: 2 bases; junction bases outside the gene matches: 10. The germline CDR1 and CDR2 sequences are MGHRA and YSYEKL.

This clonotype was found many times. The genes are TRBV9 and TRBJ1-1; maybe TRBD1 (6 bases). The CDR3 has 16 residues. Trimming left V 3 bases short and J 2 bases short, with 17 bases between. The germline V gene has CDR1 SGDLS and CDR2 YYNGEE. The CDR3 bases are TGTGCCAGCAGCGCCTTAGCGGGGGGCTCTAACACTGAAGCTTTCTTT. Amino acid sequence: CASSALAGGSNTEAFF.

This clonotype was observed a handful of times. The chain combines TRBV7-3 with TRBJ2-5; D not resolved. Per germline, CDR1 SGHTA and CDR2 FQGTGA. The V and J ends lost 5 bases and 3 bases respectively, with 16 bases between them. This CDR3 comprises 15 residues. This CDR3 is CASSRVGNGKETQYF. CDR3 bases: TGTGCCAGCAGCAGGGTGGGCAATGGGAAAGAGACCCAGTACTTC.

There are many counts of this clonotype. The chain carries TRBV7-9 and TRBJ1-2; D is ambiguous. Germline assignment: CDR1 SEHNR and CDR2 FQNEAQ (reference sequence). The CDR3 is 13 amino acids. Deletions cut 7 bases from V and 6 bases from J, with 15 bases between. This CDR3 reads CASTWGPGNGYTF. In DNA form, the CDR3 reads TGTGCCAGCACCTGGGGTCCCGGAAATGGCTACACCTTC.

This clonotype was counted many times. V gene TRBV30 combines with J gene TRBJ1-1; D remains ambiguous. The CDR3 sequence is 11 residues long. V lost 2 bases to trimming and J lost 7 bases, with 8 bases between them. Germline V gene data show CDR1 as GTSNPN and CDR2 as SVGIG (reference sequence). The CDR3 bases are TGTGCCTGGAGTTCCGGGTATGAAGCTTTCTTT. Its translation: CAWSSGYEAFF.